The present T cell receptor beta chain was sequenced within a study of molecular identifiers for immune sequencing clone quantification. The CDR3 has 13 residues. The V gene's germline CDR1 is SGHAT and CDR2 FQNNGV. With 5 bases removed from V and 7 bases from J, the gap between germline ends came to 12 bases. Naive CD8 T cells were sorted, and the gate applied was CD8+CD4-CCR7+CD45RA+. Previously reported methods and listed TCR primers produced the bulk TCR libraries. TCRdb analysed the PCR reads with MiXCR anew, one entry per CDR3 protein. There are around 89,000 distinct CDR3 sequences in the sample; under 20% occur only once, and around 0.91% lies in the top ten. This clonotype was seen many times.

The receptor was isolated from a human donor in good health. Some libraries in this study had Jurkat cell RNA spiked in. The chain combines TRBV11-2 with TRBJ1-3, with D unresolved. Sequenced material: naive CD8+ T cells from blood, with Jurkat cell RNA spiked in. As to subset: FACS-sorted CD8+CD4-CCR7+CD45RA+ naive T cells. CDR3 residues: CASSPKSVNTIYF. DNA of the CDR3: TGTGCCAGCAGCCCGAAGTCCGTGAACACCATATATTTT. Complete variable domain (other parts from reference TRBV11-2 and TRBJ1-3): EAGVAQSPRYKIIEKRQSVAFWCNPISGHATLYWYQQILGQGPKLLIQFQNNGVVDDSQLPKDRFSAERLKGVDSTLKIQPAKLEDSAVYLCASSPKSVNTIYFGEGSWLTVV.